This T cell receptor (beta chain) appears in the sequencing data of a study of T cells in narcolepsy. Clones were sequenced by immunoSEQ multiplex PCR, and TCRdb holds only the in-frame ones, with some missing. The sample contains some 34,000 clones, around 84% of which appear only once. The length of the CDR3 is 15 residues. Study observations and caveats: Healthy controls reportedly lacked the autoreactive clonotypes serially found in patients' blood.

A remark on this clone: What it binds is not known.

The rearrangement joins TRBV21-1 to TRBJ2-1; the table names TRBD1, a call not compared with the DNA. TRBV21-1 is a pseudogene. The receptor was isolated from a human donor in good health. Input material: memory (CD45RA-) CD4+ T cells from blood. This CDR3 reads CASSKSGQGRNEQFF. In DNA form, the CDR3 reads TGTGCCAGCAGCAAATCGGGACAGGGTAGAAATGAGCAGTTCTTC.